This T cell receptor beta chain was recorded in a study of CD8+ T cells in alopecia areata. About the study: Treated patients were dosed with oral tofacitinib, taking 5 to 10 mg twice daily. Percentage of affected scalp area was the basis on which treated patients' severity was scored.

Comment on this clone: Its specificity is unknown.

Extracted RNA was reverse transcribed, and the resulting cDNA served as sequencing template. Method: immunoSEQ multiplex PCR; TCRdb's copy keeps in-frame clones and lacks some. The sample holds some 110,000 clones, less than 75% seen once. V was trimmed by 6 bases and J by 3 bases, leaving 8 bases between them. Germline CDR1 is GTSNPN and CDR2 is SVGIG (reference sequence). This CDR3 has 12 amino acids. Indicated treatment: oral pan-JAK inhibitor, 5-10 mg twice daily. Whole-study results and caveats: Patients displayed less clarity in TCR sharing than mice, a finding possibly related to HLA. In scalp, tofacitinib significantly decreased clonality and expanded CD8+ clones among the top 100.

Sequenced material: CD8+ T cells sorted from blood, taken at week 4, from a patient treated with tofacitinib. This receptor was identified in a human donor with alopecia areata. The rearrangement links TRBV30 to TRBJ2-2, with D possibly TRBD1 on 6 matching bases. CDR3 bases: TGTGCCTGTAACAGGGACACCGGGGAGCTGTTTTTT. Translated, it gives CACNRDTGELFF.